Presented here are 21 T cell receptor beta chains from one specimen sequenced in a study of OX40 agonist ivuxolimab in advanced cancers. Only in-frame clones appear in the TCRdb table, and some are missing; sequencing was by immunoSEQ multiplex PCR. Seen here are tens of thousands of clones, roughly nine tenths observed once, and the top ten hold about 1.1%. This specimen consisted of CD4+ or CD8+ T cells sorted from blood, obtained in a trial of the OX40 agonist ivuxolimab. The receptors come from an adult with an advanced solid tumor such as melanoma, head and neck, liver or kidney cancer.

The rearrangement joins TRBV30 to TRBJ1-5; a weak D match, TRBD1 (5 bases). Germline assignment: CDR1 GTSNPN and CDR2 SVGIG (reference sequence). V was shortened by 2 bases and J by 2 bases, with 13 bases between the two germline ends. The CDR3 extends over 15 amino acids. CDR3 coding DNA: TGTGCCTGGAGTCCAGGGAGGTCGGGCAATCAGCCCCAGCATTTT. Protein: CAWSPGRSGNQPQHF.

This sequence joins TRBV14 and TRBJ2-2; TRBD1 matches at 7 bases. V lost 2 bases, J lost 2 bases, and 5 bases stayed unmatched. The CDR3 is made up of 16 amino acids. Looked up from germline, CDR1 is SGHDN and CDR2 is FVKESK. CDR3 amino acids: CASSQSTGINTGELFF. CDR3 coding DNA: TGTGCCAGCAGCCAATCGACAGGGATAAACACCGGGGAGCTGTTTTTT.

The chain has TRBV6-1 and TRBJ2-7, with a weak D call TRBD2 (6 bases). The germline V gene encodes CDR1 MNHNS and CDR2 SASEGT. The ends were cut back, 6 bases at V and 2 bases at J, with 17 bases in the middle. This CDR3 comprises 15 residues. CDR3 sequence reads: CASRARGSGTYEQYF. The CDR3 DNA follows: TGTGCCAGCAGGGCCCGGGGTAGCGGAACCTACGAGCAGTACTTC.

The chain employs TRBV19 and TRBJ2-1; TRBD1 agrees at 7 bases. Trimming removed 9 bases from V and 9 bases from J; junction bases left unmatched: 8. The CDR3 contains 12 residues. Germline CDR1 LNHDA, CDR2 SQIVND (reference sequence). For the CDR3, the DNA is TGTGCCAGCTCGACAGGGTGGAGTGAGCAGTTCTTC. Protein sequence: CASSTGWSEQFF.

CDR3 protein: CAWSRGGTYEQYF. The CDR3 region has the DNA TGTGCCTGGAGTCGCGGTGGCACCTACGAGCAGTACTTC. This chain joins TRBV30 and TRBJ2-7; D is ambiguous. Trimming pared 2 bases from V and 2 bases from J, leaving 10 bases between. Germline V lookup: CDR1 GTSNPN, CDR2 SVGIG (reference sequence). CDR3 size: 13 residues.

The chain recombines TRBV10-3 with TRBJ1-2; 7 bases are a match to TRBD1. The junction had 8 bases not matched to a gene; V was cut back by 6 bases and J by 7 bases. This CDR3 spans 13 amino acids. Germline V gene lookup returns CDR1 ENHRY and CDR2 SYGVKD. Here the CDR3 reads CAISTDREGGYTF. The CDR3 region has the DNA TGTGCCATCAGCACCGACAGGGAGGGTGGCTACACCTTC.

In its sample, this clone was seen once. The genes are TRBV11-2 and TRBJ2-7; D possibly matches TRBD1 or TRBD2 (5 bases each). There are 16 residues in the CDR3. Germline V gene lookup returns CDR1 SGHAT and CDR2 FQNNGV. V dropped 4 bases and J dropped 2 bases, with 18 bases sitting between them. Here the CDR3 DNA reads TGTGCCAGCAGCTCGCGGACACGGGTCGGGACCTACGAGCAGTACTTC. It encodes CASSSRTRVGTYEQYF.

CDR3 in DNA: TGTGCCAGCAGCTTAGACAGACTAGCGGACAATGAGCAGTTCTTC. Translation gives CASSLDRLADNEQFF. V and J are TRBV7-2 and TRBJ2-1, with 9 bases that match TRBD2. J was trimmed by 5 bases and V by 1 base; bases with no gene match: 3. Germline assignment: CDR1 SGHTA and CDR2 FQGNSA. There are 15 residues in the CDR3.

The J gene is TRBJ1-4, the V gene TRBV9, with TRBD1 matching over 8 bases. The V segment lost 4 bases and the J segment 8 bases; nucleotides outside the gene matches: 7. Germline V gives CDR1 SGDLS, CDR2 YYNGEE. The CDR3 is made up of 14 amino acids. The CDR3: CASSPGQGWEKLFF. Here the CDR3 DNA reads TGTGCCAGCAGCCCAGGACAGGGTTGGGAAAAACTGTTTTTT.

The V call is TRBV19, the J call TRBJ2-6; 9 bases map to TRBD1. Germline V gene sequence: CDR1 LNHDA, CDR2 SQIVND (reference sequence). V shed 4 bases, J shed 2 bases, and the junction held 0 bases outside the gene matches. There are 15 residues in the CDR3. This CDR3 reads CASSRQGAGANVLTF. The DNA of the CDR3 is TGTGCCAGTAGTAGACAGGGGGCTGGGGCCAACGTCCTGACTTTC. The complete variable domain, with remaining parts taken from reference TRBV19 and TRBJ2-6, reads DGGITQSPKYLFRKEGQNVTLSCEQNLNHDAMYWYRQDPGQGLRLIYYSQIVNDFQKGDIAEGYSVSREKKESFPLTVTSAQKNPTAFYLCASSRQGAGANVLTFGAGSRLTVL.

This chain joins TRBV28 and TRBJ2-1; TRBD2 aligns across 7 bases. CDR3 length: 16 residues. Germline values: CDR1 MDHEN, CDR2 SYDVKM. With V trimmed by 6 bases and J by 4 bases, 12 bases remained unmatched. The DNA of the CDR3 is TGTGCCAGCAGCCCTCTCGGGCCTAGCGGATACAATGAGCAGTTCTTC. As protein: CASSPLGPSGYNEQFF.

This chain joins TRBV28 and TRBJ2-7; 9 bases map to TRBD2. This CDR3 is built from 12 residues. The V and J ends lost 7 bases and 4 bases, in that order; junction bases with no gene match: 2. Germline CDR1 MDHEN, CDR2 SYDVKM. The CDR3 spells CASTSGRYEQYF. The CDR3 coding sequence is TGTGCCAGCACCAGCGGGAGGTACGAGCAGTACTTC.

This clone has a handful of counts. The chain couples TRBV5-1 to TRBJ2-7, with TRBD2 matching 14 bases. The CDR3 length is 18 residues. The trim removed 0 bases at V and 2 bases at J, leaving 7 bases unmatched. CDR1 and CDR2 from the germline V gene are SGHRS and YFSETQ. This CDR3 is CASSLGGTSGRNAYEQYF. In DNA form, the CDR3 reads TGCGCCAGCAGCTTGGGGGGGACTAGCGGGAGAAACGCCTACGAGCAGTACTTC. Together with reference TRBV5-1 and TRBJ2-7, the CDR3 gives the full variable domain: KAGVTQTPRYLIKTRGQQVTLSCSPISGHRSVSWYQQTPGQGLQFLFEYFSETQRNKGNFPGRFSGRQFSNSRSEMNVSTLELGDSALYLCASSLGGTSGRNAYEQYFGPGTRLTVT.

This sequence joins TRBV28 and TRBJ2-5; no definite D call. V shed 4 bases and J shed 5 bases, with 17 bases lying between them. Germline assignment: CDR1 MDHEN and CDR2 SYDVKM. This CDR3 has 15 amino acids. CDR3 sequence reads: CASSSRVTRAETQYF. In DNA, the CDR3 is TGTGCCAGCAGTTCGAGAGTCACACGGGCGGAGACCCAGTACTTC.

This chain uses TRBV9 with TRBJ2-2; D not certain. Germline loops: CDR1 SGDLS, CDR2 YYNGEE. CDR3 length: 15 residues. V was shortened by 0 bases and J by 1 base, with 7 bases between the two germline ends. The CDR3 spells CASSVDSGNTGELFF. Here the CDR3 DNA reads TGTGCCAGCAGCGTAGATTCAGGGAACACCGGGGAGCTGTTTTTT.

The chain carries TRBV7-2 and TRBJ2-7; a weak D match, TRBD2 (5 bases). Trimming removed 5 bases from V and 0 bases from J, with 11 bases in between. Germline lookup yields CDR1 SGHTA and CDR2 FQGNSA. The CDR3 totals 14 residues. Written as DNA, the CDR3 is TGTGCCAGCAGCCTGCCCGGGAACTCCTACGAGCAGTACTTC. This translates into CASSLPGNSYEQYF.

This clone was seen just once. This chain uses TRBV11-3 with TRBJ1-2; TRBD1 matches 8 bases. Unmatched junction bases numbered 8, after V lost 4 bases and J lost 7 bases. Germline CDR1 and CDR2: SGHNT and YENEEA. The CDR3 runs 14 residues. The CDR3 coding sequence is TGTGCCAGCAGCTCGTCGGGACAGGAATTTGGCTACACCTTC. Its protein product is CASSSSGQEFGYTF.

This chain links TRBV10-3 with TRBJ1-2, with D uncertain. CDR1 and CDR2 (germline): ENHRY, SYGVKD. V lost 3 bases and J 5 bases, leaving 19 bases between the germline ends. The CDR3 loop spans 16 amino acids. CDR3 nucleotide sequence: TGTGCCATCAGTGACTTGCGGACCCTTTCGATTTATGGCTACACCTTC. Encoded protein: CAISDLRTLSIYGYTF.

CDR3 region: CASSQRRALGANVLTF. The CDR3, as DNA: TGCGCCAGCAGCCAAAGGCGGGCCTTAGGGGCCAACGTCCTGACTTTC. J is TRBJ2-6 and V is TRBV4-1; D may be TRBD2 (5 bases). The CDR3 sequence is 16 residues long. Trimming left V 2 bases short and J 4 bases short, with 12 bases between. CDR1 is MGHRA and CDR2 is YSYEKL in the germline V gene.

The chain combines TRBV5-1 with TRBJ2-1, with D maybe TRBD1 (5 bases). V dropped 4 bases and J dropped 0 bases, with 11 bases sitting between them. In germline, CDR1 is SGHRS, CDR2 YFSETQ. This CDR3 comprises 15 residues. The CDR3 nucleotides are TGCGCCAGCAGCATGCAGGGCGGCTCCTACAATGAGCAGTTCTTC. It encodes CASSMQGGSYNEQFF.

This clone was detected once. The chain uses TRBV5-1 and TRBJ2-1; 12 nucleotides line up with TRBD2. Germline V CDR1 and CDR2: SGHRS, YFSETQ. V lost 6 bases, J lost 8 bases, and 9 bases stayed unmatched. This CDR3 spans 15 amino acids. CDR3 DNA sequence: TGCGCCAGCACCCCAATGGGGACTAGCGGGTATGAGCAGTTCTTC. The encoded protein is CASTPMGTSGYEQFF.